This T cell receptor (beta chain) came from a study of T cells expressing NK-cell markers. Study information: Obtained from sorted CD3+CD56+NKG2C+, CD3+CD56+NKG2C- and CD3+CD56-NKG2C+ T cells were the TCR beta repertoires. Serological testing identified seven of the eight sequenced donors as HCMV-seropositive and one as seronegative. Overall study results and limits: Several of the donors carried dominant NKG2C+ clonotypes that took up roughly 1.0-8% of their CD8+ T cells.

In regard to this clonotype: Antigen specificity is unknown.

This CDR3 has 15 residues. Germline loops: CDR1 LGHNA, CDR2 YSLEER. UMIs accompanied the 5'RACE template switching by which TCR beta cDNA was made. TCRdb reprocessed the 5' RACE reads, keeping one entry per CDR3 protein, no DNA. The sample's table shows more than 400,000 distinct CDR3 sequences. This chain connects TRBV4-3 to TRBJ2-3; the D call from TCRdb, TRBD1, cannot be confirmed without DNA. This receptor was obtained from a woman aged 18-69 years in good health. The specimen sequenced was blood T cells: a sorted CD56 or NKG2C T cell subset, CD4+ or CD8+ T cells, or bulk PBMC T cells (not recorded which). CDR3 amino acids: CASSQDPGLTDTQYF.